Listed below are T cell receptor beta chains from one sample, sequenced in a study of cytomegalovirus exposure and HLA in healthy donors. Libraries were prepared by immunoSEQ multiplex PCR; TCRdb keeps only in-frame clonotypes and omits some of them. Of around 67,000 clones in the sample, roughly nine tenths are singletons; the top ten hold 9% to 14%. The sequenced sample consisted of PBMCs. These receptors came from a woman aged 25 to 39 in good health and CMV-seropositive. Both conserved end residues are part of each CDR3. D genes are given only for firm matches. Clone size, where shown, is once, few, many, or a class for clones that have expanded.

few	TRBV7-3	-	TRBJ1-1	TGTGCCAGCAGCTTAGGGGTATTGGGGGGGAACACTGAAGCTTTCTTT	CASSLGVLGGNTEAFF
once	TRBV27	-	TRBJ2-3	TGTGCCAGCAGTTTAAAGACTAGGAGTGCCGATACGCAGTATTTT	CASSLKTRSADTQYF
-	TRBV6-4	TRBD2	TRBJ2-1	TGTGCCAGCAGTGAAAGAGGCGGGAGGGACAATGAGCAGTTCTTC	CASSERGGRDNEQFF
-	TRBV29-1	TRBD2	TRBJ2-3	TGCAGCGTTGAGGGTGTAGCGGGAGTGACAGATACGCAGTATTTT	CSVEGVAGVTDTQYF
-	TRBV4-1	-	TRBJ2-2	TGCGCCAGCAGCCGAGTTACAGCGAACACCGGGGAGCTGTTTTTT	CASSRVTANTGELFF
-	TRBV5-4	-	TRBJ2-6	TGTGCCAGCAGCTTTCTGTCTGGGGCCAACGTCCTGACTTTC	CASSFLSGANVLTF
-	TRBV11-3	TRBD1	TRBJ1-1	TGTGCCAGCAGCTTAGGAGGGGACAGGGCGGCTTTCTTT	CASSLGGDRAAFF
-	TRBV19	-	TRBJ1-5	TGTGCCAGTAGGTCGGGGAATCAGCCCCAGCATTTT	CASRSGNQPQHF
-	TRBV5-1	TRBD1	TRBJ2-1	TGCGCCAGCAGCTTGGTAGGACAGGGAGGTGAGCAGTTCTTC	CASSLVGQGGEQFF
-	TRBV5-6	TRBD2	TRBJ2-3	TGTGCCAGCAGCTTGGCCACGGGAGGGAGGGCAGATACGCAGTATTTT	CASSLATGGRADTQYF
-	TRBV18	TRBD1	TRBJ1-1	TGTGCCAGCTCACCGGGGGTGGGACAGATGAACACTGAAGCTTTCTTT	CASSPGVGQMNTEAFF
few	TRBV27	-	TRBJ2-7	TGTGCCAGCAGTTTCGCTAGCGAGACCTACGAGCAGTACTTC	CASSFASETYEQYF
-	TRBV28	TRBD1	TRBJ2-1	TGTGCCAGCAGTTTTCAGGGGGTGGATGAGGGAGTGAGTTACAATGAGCAGTTCTTC	CASSFQGVDEGVSYNEQFF
-	TRBV20-1	-	TRBJ1-4	TGCAGTGCCCCGATCGGGGAAAAACTGTTTTTT	CSAPIGEKLFF
-	TRBV29-1	TRBD2	TRBJ2-7	TGCAGCGTTGAAGGTGCGGGAGGGCCGGAACAGTACTTC	CSVEGAGGPEQYF
-	TRBV30	-	TRBJ1-2	TGTGCCTGGATGAGAGGGCGCGACTATGGCTACACCTTC	CAWMRGRDYGYTF
-	TRBV4-2	TRBD2	TRBJ2-7	TGTGCCAGCAGCAAGGGACTAGCCGCAACCTACGAGCAGTACTTC	CASSKGLAATYEQYF
-	TRBV6-4	-	TRBJ2-7	TGTGCCAGCAGTGAAAACGCAGGATACGAGCAGTACTTC	CASSENAGYEQYF
-	TRBV15	-	TRBJ2-7	TGTGCCACCAGCAGAGATAGGGGTTTCGAGCAGTACTTC	CATSRDRGFEQYF
-	TRBV30	-	TRBJ1-2	TGTGCCTGGAGTGCCTCTGACTATGGCTACACCTTC	CAWSASDYGYTF
-	TRBV7-9	-	TRBJ1-1	TGTGCCAGCAGCCCCACAGGACGGAACACTGAAGCTTTCTTT	CASSPTGRNTEAFF
-	TRBV5-1	TRBD2	TRBJ2-1	TGCGCCAGCAGCTTTCCGGGGGGGATTGAGCAGTTCTTC	CASSFPGGIEQFF
-	TRBV5-3	-	TRBJ2-1	TGTGCCAGAAGCTTGAGCCTCTTAAACAATGAGCAGTTCTTC	CARSLSLLNNEQFF
-	TRBV28	TRBD1	TRBJ1-2	TGTGCCAGCAGTTTCGGAGACAGGGCCAATGGCTACACCTTC	CASSFGDRANGYTF
-	TRBV2	-	TRBJ1-2	TGTGCCAGCAGTGAACCGTCCTTCTATGGCTACACCTTC	CASSEPSFYGYTF
few	TRBV5-5	-	TRBJ1-2	TGTGCCAGCAGCCCCGAGGGGAGCGGACAGCTTAACTATGGCTACACCTTC	CASSPEGSGQLNYGYTF
-	TRBV28	-	TRBJ1-5	TGTGCCAGCAGTTTGCGTGGCAGGGCCCTTAATCAGCCCCAGCATTTT	CASSLRGRALNQPQHF
once	TRBV7-6	TRBD2	TRBJ2-2	TGTGCCAGCAGCCAGGGACTAGCGGGAGGAGGGACCGGGGAGCTGTTTTTT	CASSQGLAGGGTGELFF
-	TRBV19	TRBD1	TRBJ1-2	TGTGCCAGTAGTATAGACGCCAACGGGGACAGATCGAATGGCTACACCTTC	CASSIDANGDRSNGYTF
few	TRBV19	TRBD2	TRBJ2-4	TGTGCCAGTAGTATAAACCGTTGGACTAGCGGGACGGGAAACATTCAGTACTTC	CASSINRWTSGTGNIQYF
-	TRBV7-2	-	TRBJ2-5	TGTGCCAGCAGCTTACAAGGCAGGGCCCAAGAGACCCAGTACTTC	CASSLQGRAQETQYF
-	TRBV6-1	-	TRBJ1-2	TGTGCCAGCATAAGAGAGGGTGGAGATGGCTACACCTTC	CASIREGGDGYTF
-	TRBV7-9	TRBD1	TRBJ2-7	TGTGCCAGCAGCGAGACAGGGGGTACGTCCTACGAGCAGTACTTC	CASSETGGTSYEQYF
-	TRBV2	-	TRBJ2-5	TGTGCCAGCGCGATCGGGTTGGGCCAAGAGACCCAGTACTTC	CASAIGLGQETQYF
-	TRBV7-9	-	TRBJ2-7	TGTGCCAGCAGCTCAGCCGGGGTATTCTACGAGCAGTACTTC	CASSSAGVFYEQYF
-	TRBV27	-	TRBJ2-7	TGTGCCAGCAGTTTTGGAGGCTACTACGAGCAGTACTTC	CASSFGGYYEQYF
-	TRBV14	TRBD2	TRBJ2-2	TGTGCCAGCAGCCAAGATTCTCAACTAGCGGACACCGGGGAGCTGTTTTTT	CASSQDSQLADTGELFF
-	TRBV18	TRBD1	TRBJ1-1	TGTGCCAGCTCACCACAGGGGGCGAACACTGAAGCTTTCTTT	CASSPQGANTEAFF
-	TRBV9	-	TRBJ2-3	TGTGCCAGCAGCGAGAGTCGGACGCAGTATTTT	CASSESRTQYF
-	TRBV18	-	TRBJ2-1	TGTGCCAGCTCACCACAAAGCGGCCTCAAGGACAATGAGCAGTTCTTC	CASSPQSGLKDNEQFF
-	TRBV28	-	TRBJ1-2	TGTGCCAGCCGAAGTGGAGCTTACTATGGCTACACCTTC	CASRSGAYYGYTF
few	TRBV7-9	-	TRBJ1-1	TGTGCCAGCAGCTTAAGGGGAACTGAAGCTTTCTTT	CASSLRGTEAFF
-	TRBV13	TRBD1	TRBJ1-1	TGTGCCAGCAGCCTCGGGTCAGGGGGTGTGAACACTGAAGCTTTCTTT	CASSLGSGGVNTEAFF
-	TRBV4-1	-	TRBJ1-1	TGCGCCAGCAGCCTTAAGACAGGGAACACTGAAGCTTTCTTT	CASSLKTGNTEAFF
-	TRBV27	TRBD1	TRBJ2-1	TGTGCCAGCAGTTTCAAGGGACAGGGAATTGGCTCCTACAATGAGCAGTTCTTC	CASSFKGQGIGSYNEQFF